The 20 T cell receptor beta chains below were found in one sample sequenced in a study of preoperative IRX-2 immunotherapy in early breast cancer. Clones were sequenced by immunoSEQ multiplex PCR, and TCRdb holds only the in-frame ones, with some missing. The table lists about 3,700 clones, around 69% of them singletons. Treatment defined: preoperative locoregional IRX-2 cytokine immunotherapy. The sample here was tumor tissue, taken after IRX-2 immunotherapy. These receptors were collected from a human donor with breast cancer.

The chain couples TRBV6-8 to TRBJ1-2; D remains unclear. This CDR3 spans 15 amino acids. Looked up from germline, CDR1 is MNHGY and CDR2 is SAAAGT. V lost 2 bases, J lost 8 bases, and 18 bases lay in between. CDR3 protein: CASSYSIVTLGGYTF. Written as DNA, the CDR3 is TGTGCCAGCAGTTACAGTATCGTGACACTGGGAGGCTACACCTTC.

The chain employs TRBV19 and TRBJ2-7; 8 bases are shared with TRBD1. CDR1 is LNHDA, CDR2 SQIVND, per germline (reference sequence). V shed 3 bases and J 9 bases; nucleotides not matched to a gene: 13. This CDR3 is built from 15 residues. CDR3 amino acids: CASSITPADREAQYF. CDR3 DNA: TGTGCCAGTAGTATTACCCCCGCGGACAGGGAAGCGCAGTACTTC.

The chain has TRBV6-8 and TRBJ1-2; the D gene is possibly TRBD1 (5 bases). CDR3 size: 15 residues. V was trimmed by 0 bases and J by 1 base, leaving 9 bases between them. Germline loops: CDR1 MNHGY, CDR2 SAAAGT. CDR3 amino acids: CASSYSARVNYGYTF. CDR3 coding DNA: TGTGCCAGCAGTTACTCCGCCAGGGTTAACTATGGCTACACCTTC.

This sequence joins TRBV18 and TRBJ1-2; 7 nucleotides match TRBD1. The CDR3 contains 16 residues. Germline V CDR1 and CDR2: KGHSH, LQKENI. The V segment lost 6 bases and the J segment 10 bases; nucleotides outside the gene matches: 20. In DNA form, the CDR3 reads TGTGCCAGCTCGTCCCGGGACAGCCCACAACGGGTGGACTACACCTTC. It encodes CASSSRDSPQRVDYTF.

The chain is built from TRBV19 and TRBJ2-1; 8 bases fit TRBD1. CDR1 is LNHDA, CDR2 SQIVND, per germline (reference sequence). With V trimmed by 6 bases and J by 0 bases, 4 bases remained unmatched. The CDR3 sequence is 15 residues long. Written as DNA, the CDR3 is TGTGCCAGTAGGCGGGACAGGAGCTCCTACAATGAGCAGTTCTTC. It encodes CASRRDRSSYNEQFF.

The rearrangement joins TRBV6-8 to TRBJ1-2; D perhaps matches TRBD1 (6 bases). Trimming left V 5 bases short and J 2 bases short, with 15 bases between. Germline CDR1 reads MNHGY; CDR2 reads SAAAGT. There are 15 residues in the CDR3. The CDR3 here is CASSVNRELNYGYTF. CDR3 coding DNA: TGTGCCAGCAGTGTTAACAGGGAACTCAACTATGGCTACACCTTC.

This clone was recorded only once. The V gene is TRBV6-8, the J gene TRBJ2-3, with TRBD2 matching over 9 bases. The V gene's germline CDR1 is MNHGY and CDR2 SAAAGT. Trimming at V came to 8 bases and at J to 0 bases, leaving 6 bases not matched to a gene. The CDR3 runs to 15 residues. The CDR3 sequence is CASALAGFSTDTQYF. CDR3 sequence (DNA): TGTGCCAGCGCCCTAGCGGGATTTAGCACAGATACGCAGTATTTT.

This chain links TRBV19 with TRBJ1-2; D remains ambiguous. Germline assignment: CDR1 LNHDA and CDR2 SQIVND (reference sequence). V lost 3 bases and J 1 base, leaving 0 bases between the germline ends. The CDR3 is 11 residues long. As DNA, the CDR3 is TGTGCCAGTAGTATTAACTATGGCTACACCTTC. This sequence encodes CASSINYGYTF.

V gene TRBV4-1 combines with J gene TRBJ2-7, with D possibly matching TRBD1 (6 bases). The germline gives CDR1 MGHRA, CDR2 YSYEKL. Trimming took off 1 base at V and 2 bases at J, with 9 bases between the two ends. This CDR3 is 14 amino acids long. CDR3 loop: CASSQAPGAYEQYF. CDR3 DNA sequence: TGCGCCAGCAGCCAAGCCCCAGGGGCCTACGAGCAGTACTTC.

The sample holds one count of this clone. This sequence joins TRBV18 and TRBJ2-7; 8 nucleotides align to TRBD1. Trimming removed 6 bases from V and 3 bases from J; junction bases left unmatched: 7. This CDR3 is 14 amino acids long. Germline CDR1 reads KGHSH; CDR2 reads LQKENI. CDR3 sequence (DNA): TGTGCCAGCTCGCCCAACAGGGGGGACTACGAGCAGTACTTC. It yields the protein CASSPNRGDYEQYF.

The genes are TRBV6-8 and TRBJ2-1; TRBD2 matches at 7 bases. The junction had 13 bases not matched to a gene; V was cut back by 5 bases and J by 6 bases. The CDR3 covers 16 residues. The germline V gene encodes CDR1 MNHGY and CDR2 SAAAGT. This CDR3 is CASSQTSRERFNEQFF. The CDR3, as DNA: TGTGCCAGCAGTCAGACTAGCCGCGAGCGCTTCAATGAGCAGTTCTTC.

The V call is TRBV29-1, the J call TRBJ1-2, with TRBD1 matching 7 bases. V was pared by 5 bases and J by 4 bases, with 10 bases of the junction left unmatched. The CDR3 is 14 residues long. Germline lookup yields CDR1 SQVTM and CDR2 ANQGSEA. In DNA form, the CDR3 reads TGCAGCGTTTGGGGACAGAACTTCGCCTATGGCTACACCTTC. This gives the protein CSVWGQNFAYGYTF.

The chain combines TRBV29-1 with TRBJ2-1, with 8 bases matching TRBD2. Germline CDR1 reads SQVTM; CDR2 reads ANQGSEA. The CDR3 is 13 amino acids. The V gene end was trimmed by 4 bases and the J gene end by 6 bases; junction bases not matched to a gene: 5. The CDR3 sequence: CSVVTGRANEQFF. Written as DNA, the CDR3 is TGCAGCGTTGTAACCGGGAGGGCCAATGAGCAGTTCTTC.

This clone is judged medium-sized. The chain joins TRBV6-8 to TRBJ1-2, with D perhaps TRBD1 (5 bases). The germline V gene encodes CDR1 MNHGY and CDR2 SAAAGT. V lost 2 bases and J 7 bases, leaving 20 bases between the germline ends. This CDR3 spans 16 amino acids. This CDR3 is CASSYVFTPGRVGYTF. Here the CDR3 DNA reads TGTGCCAGCAGTTACGTTTTTACTCCGGGGCGGGTTGGCTACACCTTC.

Only one count was recorded for this clone. The V call is TRBV5-1, the J call TRBJ1-1; possibly TRBD1 for D (6 bases). Deletions cut 2 bases from V and 4 bases from J, with 15 bases between. The CDR3 totals 15 residues. CDR1 SGHRS and CDR2 YFSETQ come from the germline V gene. The CDR3 loop reads CASSLTPGHRTEAFF. CDR3 in DNA: TGCGCCAGCAGCTTAACCCCGGGACACCGCACTGAAGCTTTCTTT.

The V gene is TRBV11-3, the J gene TRBJ2-6; D gene uncertain. This CDR3 contains 14 residues. Trimming shortened V by 7 bases and J by 1 base, and 8 bases separated the two germline ends. Germline-derived CDR1 and CDR2 are SGHNT and YENEEA. The chain's CDR3 is CASILGSGANVLTF. CDR3 sequence (DNA): TGTGCCAGCATATTGGGATCTGGGGCCAACGTCCTGACTTTC. Full variable domain (outside the CDR3, taken from reference TRBV11-3 and TRBJ2-6): EAGVVQSPRYKIIEKKQPVAFWCNPISGHNTLYWYLQNLGQGPELLIRYENEEAVDDSQLPKDRFSAERLKGVDSTLKIQPAELGDSAVYLCASILGSGANVLTFGAGSRLTVL.

This chain links TRBV5-1 with TRBJ2-1, with D possibly being TRBD2 (5 bases). Per germline, CDR1 SGHRS and CDR2 YFSETQ. V shed 4 bases and J shed 2 bases, with 13 bases lying between them. This CDR3 has 15 amino acids. CDR3 coding DNA: TGCGCCAGCAGCCCTCTTGGGAGAACCTACAATGAGCAGTTCTTC. This codes for CASSPLGRTYNEQFF.

The V and J genes are TRBV11-3 and TRBJ2-6; perhaps TRBD2 as D (6 bases). CDR3 length: 17 amino acids. Trimming shortened V by 3 bases and J by 0 bases, and 12 bases separated the two germline ends. Germline loops: CDR1 SGHNT, CDR2 YENEEA. The CDR3 is CASSLEAGYSGANVLTF. The CDR3 DNA reads TGTGCCAGCAGCTTGGAGGCGGGGTACTCTGGGGCCAACGTCCTGACTTTC.

The CDR3: CASSPGDRANTGELFF. The DNA for the CDR3 is TGCGCCAGCAGCCCCGGAGACAGGGCGAACACCGGGGAGCTGTTTTTT. V usage is TRBV23-1 and J usage is TRBJ2-2; 7 bases fit TRBD1. TRBV23-1 has ORF status, its function being uncertain. This CDR3 is 16 amino acids long. V lost 6 bases to trimming and J lost 0 bases; unmatched junction nucleotides: 7.

The chain has TRBV11-3 and TRBJ2-1, with 7 nucleotides matching TRBD2. The J segment lost 5 bases and the V segment lost 5 bases, leaving 9 bases of the junction unmatched. Germline lookup yields CDR1 SGHNT and CDR2 YENEEA. The CDR3 runs 15 residues. The CDR3 region has the DNA TGTGCCAGCAGCCCTCGGCTAGCGGTTAACAATGAGCAGTTCTTC. Translating it yields CASSPRLAVNNEQFF.